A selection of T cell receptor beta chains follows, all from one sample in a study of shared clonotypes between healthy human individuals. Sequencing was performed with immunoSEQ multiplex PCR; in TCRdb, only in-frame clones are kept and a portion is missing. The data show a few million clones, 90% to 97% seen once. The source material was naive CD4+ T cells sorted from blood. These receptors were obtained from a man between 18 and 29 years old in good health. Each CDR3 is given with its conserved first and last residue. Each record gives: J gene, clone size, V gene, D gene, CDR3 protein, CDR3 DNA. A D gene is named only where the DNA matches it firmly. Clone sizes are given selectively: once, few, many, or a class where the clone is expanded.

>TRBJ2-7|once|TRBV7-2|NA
CASSLRITYEQYF
TGTGCCAGCAGCTTACGGATCACCTACGAGCAGTACTTC
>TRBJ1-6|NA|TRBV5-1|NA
CASSEGGGNSPLHF
TGCGCCAGCAGCGAAGGGGGAGGTAATTCACCCCTCCACTTT
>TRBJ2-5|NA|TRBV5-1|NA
CASSSRYEETQYF
TGCGCCAGCAGTAGTAGGTACGAAGAGACCCAGTACTTC
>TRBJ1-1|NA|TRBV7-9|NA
CASSLVAQIRVRNTEAFF
TGTGCCAGCAGCTTAGTTGCGCAAATTAGGGTGCGGAACACTGAAGCTTTCTTT
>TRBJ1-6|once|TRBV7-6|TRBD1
CASSQGTGVNSPLHF
TGTGCCAGCAGCCAAGGGACAGGGGTAAATTCACCCCTCCACTTT
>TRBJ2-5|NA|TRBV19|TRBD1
CASSVQGSSETQYF
TGTGCCAGTAGTGTACAGGGGTCGTCAGAGACCCAGTACTTC
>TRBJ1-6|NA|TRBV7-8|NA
CASSEGALTSPLHF
TGTGCCAGCAGCGAGGGAGCCCTGACTTCACCCCTCCACTTT
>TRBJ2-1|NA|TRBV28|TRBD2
CASRVAGENNEQFF
TGTGCCAGCAGAGTAGCGGGGGAGAACAATGAGCAGTTCTTC
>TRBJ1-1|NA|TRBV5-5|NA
CASSLYTIDTEAFF
TGTGCCAGCAGCTTGTACACGATAGACACTGAAGCTTTCTTT
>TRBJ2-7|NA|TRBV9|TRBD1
CASSVGWDRHYEQYF
TGTGCCAGCAGCGTAGGGTGGGACAGGCACTACGAGCAGTACTTC
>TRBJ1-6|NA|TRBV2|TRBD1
CASSSWTGSNSPLHF
TGTGCCAGCAGTTCCTGGACAGGGAGTAATTCACCCCTCCACTTT
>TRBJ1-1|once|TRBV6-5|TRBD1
CASSWGETGGNTEAFF
TGTGCCAGCAGTTGGGGGGAGACAGGGGGAAACACTGAAGCTTTCTTT
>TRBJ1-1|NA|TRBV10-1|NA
CASSDSSLNTEAFF
TGCGCCAGCAGTGACTCTTCCTTGAACACTGAAGCTTTCTTT
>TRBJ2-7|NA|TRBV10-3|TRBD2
CAISGLAGESSYEQYF
TGTGCCATCAGTGGGTTAGCGGGGGAAAGCTCCTACGAGCAGTACTTC
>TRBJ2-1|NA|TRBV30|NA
CAWSPTRGAYNEQFF
TGTGCCTGGAGCCCAACTAGGGGCGCCTACAATGAGCAGTTCTTC
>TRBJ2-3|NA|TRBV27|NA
CASRLMAADTQYF
TGTGCCAGCAGGTTGATGGCAGCAGATACGCAGTATTTT
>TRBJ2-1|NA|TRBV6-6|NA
CASSRPAGSWGEQFF
TGTGCCAGCAGCCGGCCTGCGGGGTCCTGGGGTGAGCAGTTCTTC
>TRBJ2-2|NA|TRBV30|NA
CAWSVLTGELFF
TGTGCCTGGAGTGTACTTACCGGGGAGCTGTTTTTT
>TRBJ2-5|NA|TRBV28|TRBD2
CASREISGGLETQYF
TGTGCCAGCAGGGAAATTAGCGGGGGGTTAGAGACCCAGTACTTC
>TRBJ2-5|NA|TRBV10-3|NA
CAISEAQETQYF
TGTGCCATCAGTGAGGCCCAAGAGACCCAGTACTTC
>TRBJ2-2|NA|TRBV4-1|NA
CASSPPLGTGELFF
TGCGCCAGCAGCCCACCGCTGGGGACCGGGGAGCTGTTTTTT
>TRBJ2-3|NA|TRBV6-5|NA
CASSYGGGSQDTQYF
TGTGCCAGCAGTTATGGCGGAGGGTCCCAAGATACGCAGTATTTT
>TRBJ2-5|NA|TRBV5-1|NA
CASSFSPGGQETQYF
TGCGCCAGCAGCTTCTCTCCCGGGGGACAAGAGACCCAGTACTTC
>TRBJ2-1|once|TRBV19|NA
CASSIGYSYNEQFF
TGTGCCAGTAGTATAGGGTACTCCTACAATGAGCAGTTCTTC
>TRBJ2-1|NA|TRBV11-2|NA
CASSLGVRSIPEQFF
TGTGCCAGCAGCTTAGGAGTGAGATCGATTCCTGAGCAGTTCTTC
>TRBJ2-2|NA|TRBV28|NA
CASSLRTGELFF
TGTGCCAGCAGTTTGAGGACCGGGGAGCTGTTTTTT
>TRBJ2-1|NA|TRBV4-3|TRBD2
CASSQGLAGGTYNEQFF
TGCGCCAGCAGCCAAGGACTAGCGGGAGGGACCTACAATGAGCAGTTCTTC
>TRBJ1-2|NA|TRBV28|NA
CASISGGPVAYGYTF
TGTGCCAGCATCTCCGGGGGGCCGGTGGCCTATGGCTACACCTTC
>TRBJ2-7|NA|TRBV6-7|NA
CASSYSLFLLATSPSSYEQYF
TGTGCCAGCAGTTACTCGCTTTTCCTCCTAGCGACTTCCCCTAGCTCCTACGAGCAGTACTTC
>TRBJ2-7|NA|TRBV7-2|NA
CASSPRSGSSYEQYF
TGTGCCAGCAGCCCCCGGTCCGGATCCTCCTACGAGCAGTACTTC
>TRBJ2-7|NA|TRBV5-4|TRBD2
CASSKSGTASYEQYF
TGTGCCAGCAGTAAAAGCGGGACCGCCTCCTACGAGCAGTACTTC
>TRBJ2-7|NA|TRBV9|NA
CASSVGLGFYEQYF
TGTGCCAGCAGCGTAGGCCTGGGATTCTACGAGCAGTACTTC
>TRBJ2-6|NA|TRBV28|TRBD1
CASSLGTGGLGANVLTF
TGTGCCAGCAGCCTCGGGACAGGTGGACTCGGGGCCAACGTCCTGACTTTC
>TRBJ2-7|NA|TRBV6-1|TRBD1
CASSADRAYEQYF
TGTGCCAGCAGCGCGGACAGGGCTTACGAGCAGTACTTC
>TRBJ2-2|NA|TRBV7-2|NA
CASSLSGNTGELFF
TGTGCCAGCAGCCTTAGCGGGAACACCGGGGAGCTGTTTTTT
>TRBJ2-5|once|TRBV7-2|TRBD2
CASSPRTSGSRETQYF
TGTGCCAGCAGCCCCCGGACTAGCGGGAGCAGGGAGACCCAGTACTTC
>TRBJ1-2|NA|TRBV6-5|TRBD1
CASSYFGTGTGYTF
TGTGCCAGCAGTTACTTCGGGACAGGGACCGGCTACACCTTC
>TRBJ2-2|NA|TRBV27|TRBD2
CASKLREDTGELFF
TGTGCCAGCAAGTTGCGGGAGGACACCGGGGAGCTGTTTTTT
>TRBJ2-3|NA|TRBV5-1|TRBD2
CASSFSGSPDTQYF
TGCGCCAGCAGCTTTAGCGGGAGCCCAGATACGCAGTATTTT
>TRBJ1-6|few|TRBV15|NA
CATSRDMTISPLHF
TGTGCCACCAGCAGAGATATGACGATCTCACCCCTCCACTTT
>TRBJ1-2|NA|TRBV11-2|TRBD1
CASSLGPPSQGNYGYTF
TGTGCCAGCAGCTTGGGGCCCCCCTCACAGGGGAACTATGGCTACACCTTC